These 32 T cell receptor beta chains were sequenced from one sample in a study of cytomegalovirus exposure and HLA in healthy donors. PCR amplification relied on 60 Vbeta primers (plus 13 Jbeta primers). Using immunoSEQ multiplex PCR, the repertoire was profiled, and TCRdb retains in-frame clones only, with some absent. The sample shows 150,000 to 200,000 clones, around 83% of them seen only once. Sequencing input: PBMCs. The receptors here all came from a male donor in good health and CMV-seropositive.

DNA of the CDR3: TGTGCCACCCGTGGGGGGGGCGGACCCCCCCAGCCCCAGCATTTT. Translation: CATRGGGGPPQPQHF. The V gene is TRBV27, the J gene TRBJ1-5; TRBD1 is a possible D gene (6 bases). The V end lost 10 bases, the J end lost 7 bases, and 23 bases lay between the germline ends. The CDR3 runs to 15 residues. CDR1 is MNHEY, CDR2 SMNVEV, per germline (reference sequence).

This sequence joins TRBV2 and TRBJ2-2, with D possibly being TRBD1 (6 bases). The germline CDR1 and CDR2 sequences are SNHLY and FYNNEI. Trimming shortened V by 5 bases and J by 2 bases, and 9 bases separated the two germline ends. The CDR3 consists of 14 residues. The CDR3 here is CASSHRENTGELFF. The CDR3 nucleotides are TGTGCCAGCAGTCACAGGGAAAACACCGGGGAGCTGTTTTTT.

V usage is TRBV25-1 and J usage is TRBJ2-7, with TRBD1 matching over 11 bases. The CDR3 sequence is 14 residues long. Trimming cost V 4 bases and J 3 bases; bases outside gene matches: 2. CDR1 MGHDK and CDR2 SYGVNS come from the germline V gene. The CDR3: CASSADRGLYEQYF. The CDR3 DNA follows: TGTGCCAGCAGTGCGGACAGGGGGCTCTACGAGCAGTACTTC.

The V gene is TRBV9, the J gene TRBJ2-7; 13 bases fit TRBD2. The CDR3 spans 16 residues. CDR1 is SGDLS and CDR2 is YYNGEE in the germline V gene. V lost 3 bases, J lost 4 bases, and 7 bases stayed unmatched. CDR3 in amino acids: CASSGGLAGALYEQYF. CDR3 nucleotide sequence: TGTGCCAGCAGCGGCGGACTAGCGGGAGCCCTATACGAGCAGTACTTC.

The rearrangement links TRBV7-2 to TRBJ2-3, with 11 bases aligning to TRBD2. Trimming took 3 bases from V and 3 from J; bases not matched to a gene: 5. The germline CDR1 and CDR2 sequences are SGHTA and FQGNSA. The CDR3 has 16 residues. In DNA form, the CDR3 reads TGTGCCAGCAGCTTCACTAGCGGGAGATTGACAGATACGCAGTATTTT. Translation: CASSFTSGRLTDTQYF.

The V call is TRBV6-5, the J call TRBJ2-1; D is uncertain. This CDR3 is built from 11 residues. Trimming stripped 7 bases from V and 9 bases from J, with 10 bases between. The germline V gene encodes CDR1 MNHEY and CDR2 SVGAGI. CDR3 coding DNA: TGTGCCAGCAAAAAGACGGGTGAGCAGTTCTTC. Translation gives CASKKTGEQFF.

Notes on this clone: Relative to the germline gene, one junction end is altered; a read error may explain this. The chain carries TRBV7-9 and TRBJ2-7; D perhaps matches TRBD1 (6 bases). The CDR3 contains 12 residues. Germline CDR1 is SEHNR and CDR2 is FQNEAQ (reference sequence). The CDR3 DNA reads TGTGCCAGCAGCATAGCAGGGGCTGCCGGGTACTTC. Its translation is CASSIAGAAGYF.

The V call is TRBV10-3, the J call TRBJ2-1, with 8 bases lining up with TRBD1. The CDR3 is 13 amino acids. Germline CDR1 is ENHRY and CDR2 is SYGVKD. Trimming took 6 bases from V and 8 from J; bases not matched to a gene: 6. The CDR3 spells CAIRPSGGDEQFF. CDR3 bases: TGTGCCATCAGGCCCTCAGGGGGCGATGAGCAGTTCTTC.

The count of this clone is one. This sample includes further DNA sequences coding for the same CDR3. This chain uses TRBV10-1 with TRBJ2-7; a weak D match, TRBD1 (6 bases). The V end lost 6 bases, the J end lost 4 bases, and 7 bases lay between the germline ends. Germline CDR1 and CDR2: WNHNN and SYGVQD (reference sequence). CDR3 length: 11 amino acids. The CDR3 region has the DNA TGCGCCAGCAGCAGGGGTTACGAGCAGTACTTC. Its protein is CASSRGYEQYF.

This chain joins TRBV18 and TRBJ1-4; 7 bases agree with TRBD1. In germline, CDR1 is KGHSH, CDR2 LQKENI. V trimming: 3 bases; J trimming: 10 bases; junction bases outside the gene matches: 8. This CDR3 spans 14 amino acids. CDR3 in amino acids: CASSPGTDKPKLFF. Here the CDR3 DNA reads TGTGCCAGCTCACCTGGGACAGACAAGCCAAAACTGTTTTTT.

V gene TRBV7-2 combines with J gene TRBJ1-5; possible D gene TRBD1, 5 bases. CDR1 and CDR2 (germline): SGHTA, FQGNSA. The V and J ends lost 4 bases and 7 bases respectively, with 11 bases between them. The CDR3 covers 13 residues. The CDR3 DNA reads TGTGCCAGCAGCTACCGGGGGGACCAGCCCCAGCATTTT. This encodes CASSYRGDQPQHF.

V gene TRBV5-1 combines with J gene TRBJ2-1; TRBD2 aligns across 7 bases. The CDR3 is made up of 17 amino acids. Trimming cost V 4 bases and J 1 base; bases outside gene matches: 11. Germline lookup yields CDR1 SGHRS and CDR2 YFSETQ. CDR3 sequence: CASSPPRLAGSYNEQFF. CDR3 bases: TGCGCCAGCAGCCCCCCCAGACTAGCAGGATCCTACAATGAGCAGTTCTTC.

The chain is built from TRBV9 and TRBJ2-6, with 10 bases lining up with TRBD2. Germline loops: CDR1 SGDLS, CDR2 YYNGEE. Losses at the gene ends were 4 bases for V and 4 bases for J; bases not matched to a gene: 11. This CDR3 has 18 amino acids. CDR3 loop: CASSRPTSGIKGANVLTF. The CDR3 nucleotides are TGTGCCAGCAGCCGCCCCACTAGCGGGATTAAGGGGGCCAACGTCCTGACTTTC.

The chain joins TRBV28 to TRBJ2-7; 9 bases map to TRBD2. V was pared by 4 bases and J by 6 bases, with 10 bases of the junction left unmatched. Germline CDR1 reads MDHEN; CDR2 reads SYDVKM. The CDR3 has 15 amino acids. CDR3 bases: TGTGCCAGCAGTTCACCGGGACTAGCATCCGGCGAGCAGTACTTC. Translating gives CASSSPGLASGEQYF.

The chain recombines TRBV13 with TRBJ2-2; 7 bases map to TRBD2. This CDR3 contains 15 residues. CDR1 is PRHDT, CDR2 FYEKMQ, per germline (reference sequence). The V and J ends lost 5 bases and 3 bases, in that order; junction bases with no gene match: 6. CDR3 sequence reads: CASSPREGDTGELFF. CDR3 coding DNA: TGTGCCAGCAGCCCCAGGGAGGGCGACACCGGGGAGCTGTTTTTT.

The table lists this clone with a count of one. This chain uses TRBV5-1 with TRBJ2-3, with 7 bases identical to TRBD2. Germline V gene data show CDR1 as SGHRS and CDR2 as YFSETQ. CDR3 length: 15 residues. V lost 5 bases to trimming and J lost 2 bases; unmatched junction nucleotides: 8. The CDR3 DNA follows: TGCGCCAGCAGTAAGGCGGGGGAACCCACAGATACGCAGTATTTT. Its protein product is CASSKAGEPTDTQYF.

This clone was found a few times. This chain joins TRBV27 and TRBJ1-3; unclear D gene. The CDR3 covers 15 residues. The germline CDR1 and CDR2 sequences are MNHEY and SMNVEV (reference sequence). V lost 6 bases and J lost 0, with 12 bases in between. In nucleotides, the CDR3 is TGTGCCAGCAGGGGATTTGGGAGCTCTGGAAACACCATATATTTT. The encoded protein is CASRGFGSSGNTIYF.

The chain uses TRBV7-2 and TRBJ1-5, with 7 positions matching TRBD1. V lost 2 bases and J lost 7; bases outside the gene matches: 5. This CDR3 spans 14 amino acids. Looked up from germline, CDR1 is SGHTA and CDR2 is FQGNSA. The CDR3 protein is CASSLRQGVQPQHF. In DNA form, the CDR3 reads TGTGCCAGCAGCTTACGGCAGGGGGTACAGCCCCAGCATTTT.

A remark on this clone: The junction differs from germline at one of its ends, possibly a read error. This same CDR3 is encoded by further DNA sequences in the sample. The chain recombines TRBV19 with TRBJ1-2; D possibly corresponds to TRBD1 (6 bases). This CDR3 has 14 amino acids. CDR1 is LNHDA, CDR2 SQIVND, per germline (reference sequence). CDR3 region: CASRGRQDNYGYTF. Written as DNA, the CDR3 is TGTGCCAGTAGAGGGAGACAGGATAACTACGGCTACACCTTC.

This clone was detected only once. The chain joins TRBV30 to TRBJ1-3; D uncertain. Germline assignment: CDR1 GTSNPN and CDR2 SVGIG (reference sequence). V was clipped by 1 base and J by 0 bases, with 4 bases between them. The CDR3 extends over 13 amino acids. The CDR3: CAWSANSGNTIYF. The CDR3 region has the DNA TGTGCCTGGAGTGCCAACTCTGGAAACACCATATATTTT.

This clone was seen only once. The V and J genes are TRBV5-4 and TRBJ1-2, with D possibly TRBD1 on 5 matching bases. V was pared by 4 bases and J by 2 bases, with 12 bases between. This CDR3 region has 14 residues. Germline CDR1 reads SGHNT; CDR2 reads YYREEE (reference sequence). CDR3 loop: CASSAGGINYGYTF. The CDR3 DNA follows: TGTGCCAGCAGCGCGGGGGGAATCAACTATGGCTACACCTTC. The full variable domain, its missing parts supplied by reference TRBV5-4 and TRBJ1-2, is ETGVTQSPTHLIKTRGQQVTLRCSSQSGHNTVSWYQQALGQGPQFIFQYYREEENGRGNFPPRFSGLQFPNYSSELNVNALELDDSALYLCASSAGGINYGYTFGSGTRLTVV.

This clone was seen a handful of times. The chain carries TRBV19 and TRBJ2-2, with D uncertain. Germline V lookup: CDR1 LNHDA, CDR2 SQIVND (reference sequence). Deletions cut 9 bases from V and 2 bases from J, with 4 bases between. The CDR3 contains 11 residues. CDR3 protein: CASGNTGELFF. CDR3 nucleotides: TGTGCCAGCGGTAACACCGGGGAGCTGTTTTTT.

This chain links TRBV6-6 with TRBJ2-1, with TRBD2 matching over 14 bases. This CDR3 contains 16 residues. CDR1 and CDR2 from the germline V gene are MNHNY and SVGAGI (reference sequence). V shed 2 bases, J shed 12 bases, and the junction held 9 bases outside the gene matches. The CDR3 loop is CASSYLGTSGSIWQFF. CDR3 DNA sequence: TGTGCCAGCAGTTACCTAGGGACTAGCGGGAGTATTTGGCAGTTCTTC.

The gene calls are TRBV7-9 and TRBJ2-7; perhaps TRBD2 as D (7 bases). The CDR3 contains 15 residues. Trimming removed 5 bases at V and 3 bases at J, with 17 bases between. The germline V gene has CDR1 SEHNR and CDR2 FQNEAQ (reference sequence). DNA for the CDR3: TGTGCCAGCAGCCGGTCGGGGGGCCTAATCTACGAGCAGTACTTC. This codes for CASSRSGGLIYEQYF. Variable domain in full (rest from reference TRBV7-9 and TRBJ2-7): DTGVSQNPRHKITKRGQNVTFRCDPISEHNRLYWYRQTLGQGPEFLTYFQNEAQLEKSRLLSDRFSAERPKGSFSTLEIQRTEQGDSAMYLCASSRSGGLIYEQYFGPGTRLTVT.

This rearrangement joins TRBV7-9 to TRBJ2-5, with 10 bases aligning to TRBD1. CDR1 and CDR2 from the germline V gene are SEHNR and FQNEAQ (reference sequence). The CDR3 runs to 15 residues. V lost 6 bases and J lost 2; bases outside the gene matches: 6. CDR3 nucleotides: TGTGCCAGCAGACGACAGGGGGCGGAACAAGAGACCCAGTACTTC. Protein: CASRRQGAEQETQYF.

This chain joins TRBV6-5 and TRBJ1-1; D gene unclear. V was clipped by 4 bases and J by 0 bases, with 12 bases between them. CDR1 MNHEY and CDR2 SVGAGI come from the germline V gene. This CDR3 has 15 amino acids. The CDR3 protein is CASSFSGRMNTEAFF. The CDR3 coding sequence is TGTGCCAGCAGTTTTTCGGGGAGGATGAACACTGAAGCTTTCTTT.

V usage is TRBV6-1 and J usage is TRBJ1-1, with TRBD1 as a possible D gene (6 bases). Trimming left V 4 bases short and J 4 bases short, with 13 bases between. There are 14 residues in the CDR3. Germline CDR1 is MNHNS and CDR2 is SASEGT. The CDR3 DNA reads TGTGCCAGCAGTGGTAACACAGGGCGCACTGAAGCTTTCTTT. As protein: CASSGNTGRTEAFF.

V gene TRBV18 combines with J gene TRBJ1-1, with D perhaps matching TRBD1 (6 bases). The germline CDR1 and CDR2 sequences are KGHSH and LQKENI. This CDR3 spans 14 amino acids. V shed 4 bases and J shed 5 bases, with 14 bases lying between them. The DNA of the CDR3 is TGTGCCAGCTCACAGGAGGTAGGGGGAACTGAAGCTTTCTTT. Amino acids: CASSQEVGGTEAFF.

The chain employs TRBV5-4 and TRBJ1-1; D possibly corresponds to TRBD1 (6 bases). V dropped 2 bases and J dropped 11 bases, with 19 bases sitting between them. This CDR3 is 14 amino acids long. Germline CDR1 is SGHNT and CDR2 is YYREEE (reference sequence). The CDR3 DNA is TGTGCCAGCAGCTTACAGGGTCTCGTTACTGCTGCTTTCTTT. It specifies CASSLQGLVTAAFF.

This clone appeared a single time. This sequence joins TRBV11-3 and TRBJ2-3; 11 bases fit TRBD2. Germline CDR1 SGHNT, CDR2 YENEEA. J lost 5 bases, V lost 5 bases, and 3 bases had no gene match. The length of the CDR3 is 14 residues. The CDR3 here is CASSRLAGGDTQYF. The CDR3 nucleotides read TGTGCCAGCAGCCGGCTAGCGGGAGGAGATACGCAGTATTTT.

This chain links TRBV30 with TRBJ1-2; the D gene is possibly TRBD1 (6 bases). CDR3 length: 13 amino acids. CDR1 and CDR2 (germline): GTSNPN, SVGIG (reference sequence). Trimming pared 0 bases from V and 8 bases from J, leaving 13 bases between. The CDR3 nucleotides read TGTGCCTGGAGTGTATGGGGGACATCCGGCTACACCTTC. Its translation: CAWSVWGTSGYTF.

J is TRBJ2-1 and V is TRBV5-1; 15 bases fit TRBD2. The CDR3 sequence is 19 residues long. V trimming: 4 bases; J trimming: 2 bases; junction bases outside the gene matches: 10. In germline, CDR1 is SGHRS, CDR2 YFSETQ. Written as DNA, the CDR3 is TGCGCCAGCAGCACGGGACTAGCGGGAGGCTACTCCACCTACAATGAGCAGTTCTTC. Translation gives CASSTGLAGGYSTYNEQFF.